The following is a TCR beta chain sequence with its context. The target antigen is unknown. This sample is part of a study of cytomegalovirus exposure and HLA in healthy donors. Primers for the PCR totalled 60 Vbeta and 13 Jbeta. Study processing details: A follow-up analysis tallied some 80 million unique TCR beta chains, roughly 11 million shared. TCRdb's copy holds only in-frame clones and misses some; the assay was immunoSEQ multiplex PCR. That table is the source of V, J and clone size, and D and trimming were worked out from the DNA. The sample carries around 80,000 clones, about 79% recorded once. Germline V gene sequence: CDR1 SGHRS, CDR2 YFSETQ. V was cut by 5 bases and J by 3 bases, with 9 bases left in between. CDR3 length: 12 residues. General study points: TCR sequences were mostly rare, though some public TCRs occurred in many donors.

This TCR derives from a man between 18 and 35 years old in good health and CMV-seropositive. This chain links TRBV5-1 with TRBJ2-7, with D maybe TRBD1 (6 bases). The sequenced sample was PBMCs. The CDR3 sequence: CASRGAGYEQYF. The CDR3 nucleotides are TGCGCCAGCAGGGGGGCAGGCTACGAGCAGTACTTC.